The 2 T cell receptor beta chains in this list originate from one sample, sequenced in a study of blood T cell repertoires in COVID-19. The repertoire was sequenced with immunoSEQ multiplex PCR; TCRdb's copy has only in-frame clones and lacks some. This sample has approximately 81,000 clones, with roughly 82% found just once. Sample: peripheral blood. These receptors originate from a human donor in a cohort sampled during active COVID-19.

A few counts support this clone. V and J are TRBV19 and TRBJ2-2, with 11 nucleotides matching TRBD2. The ends lost 5 bases at V and 5 bases at J; junction bases unmatched: 7. This CDR3 has 16 residues. Germline V gene data show CDR1 as LNHDA and CDR2 as SQIVND (reference sequence). Written as DNA, the CDR3 is TGTGCCAGTAGTTCTCTAGCGGGGGGTAGGACCGGGGAGCTGTTTTTT. Its protein product is CASSSLAGGRTGELFF.

The chain is built from TRBV5-5 and TRBJ1-5; D gene ambiguous. Trimming took off 1 base at V and 0 bases at J, with 5 bases between the two ends. In germline, CDR1 is SGHKS, CDR2 YYEKEE (reference sequence). CDR3 length: 14 residues. The chain's CDR3 is CASSLTVSNQPQHF. CDR3 bases: TGTGCCAGCAGCTTGACAGTTAGCAATCAGCCCCAGCATTTT.